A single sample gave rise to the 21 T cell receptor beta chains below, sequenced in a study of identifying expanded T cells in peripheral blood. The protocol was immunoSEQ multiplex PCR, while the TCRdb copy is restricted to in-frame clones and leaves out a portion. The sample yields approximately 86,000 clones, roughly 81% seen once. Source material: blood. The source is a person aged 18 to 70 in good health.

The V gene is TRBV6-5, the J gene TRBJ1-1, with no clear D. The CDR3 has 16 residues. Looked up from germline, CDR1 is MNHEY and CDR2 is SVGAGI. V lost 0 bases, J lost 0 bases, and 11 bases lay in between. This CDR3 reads CASSYSNVRLNTEAFF. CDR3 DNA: TGTGCCAGCAGTTACTCGAACGTTAGATTGAACACTGAAGCTTTCTTT.

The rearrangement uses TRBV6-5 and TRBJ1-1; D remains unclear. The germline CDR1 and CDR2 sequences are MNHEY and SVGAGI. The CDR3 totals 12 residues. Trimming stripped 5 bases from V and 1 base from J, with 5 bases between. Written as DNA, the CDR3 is TGTGCCAGCAGTGGTACGAACACTGAAGCTTTCTTT. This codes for CASSGTNTEAFF.

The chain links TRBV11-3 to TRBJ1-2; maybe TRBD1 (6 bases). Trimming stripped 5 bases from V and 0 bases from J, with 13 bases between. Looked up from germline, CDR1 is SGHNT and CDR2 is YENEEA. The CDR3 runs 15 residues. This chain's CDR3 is CASSTGHVANYGYTF. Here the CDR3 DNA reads TGTGCCAGCAGCACGGGACACGTAGCTAACTATGGCTACACCTTC.

For the CDR3, the DNA is TGTGCCAGTAGTGTAAACCTCGGGACAGGGGAAAATTCACCCCTCCACTTT. Protein product: CASSVNLGTGENSPLHF. The chain is built from TRBV19 and TRBJ1-6; 10 nucleotides align to TRBD1. The germline V gene encodes CDR1 LNHDA and CDR2 SQIVND (reference sequence). J gave up 7 bases and V 5 bases, and 11 bases lay outside the gene matches. The CDR3 has 17 amino acids.

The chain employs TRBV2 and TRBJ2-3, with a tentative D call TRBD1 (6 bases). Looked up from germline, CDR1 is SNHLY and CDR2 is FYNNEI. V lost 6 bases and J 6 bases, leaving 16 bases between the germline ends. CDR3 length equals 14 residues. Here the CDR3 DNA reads TGTGCCAGCAGAGCTGCACAGGGAGTCGATACGCAGTATTTT. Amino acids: CASRAAQGVDTQYF.

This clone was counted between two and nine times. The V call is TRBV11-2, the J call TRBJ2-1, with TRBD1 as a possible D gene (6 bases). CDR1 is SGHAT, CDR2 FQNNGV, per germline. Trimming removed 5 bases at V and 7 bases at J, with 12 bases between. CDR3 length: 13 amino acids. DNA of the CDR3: TGTGCCAGCAGCAAACCGGGACAAAATGAGCAGTTCTTC. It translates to CASSKPGQNEQFF.

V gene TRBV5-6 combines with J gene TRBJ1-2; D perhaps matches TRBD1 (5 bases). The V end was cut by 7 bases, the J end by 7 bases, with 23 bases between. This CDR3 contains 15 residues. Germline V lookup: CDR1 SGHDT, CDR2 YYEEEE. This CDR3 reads CASFRALSLSGGYTF. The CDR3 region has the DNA TGTGCCAGCTTCAGGGCTCTATCCCTATCTGGTGGCTACACCTTC.

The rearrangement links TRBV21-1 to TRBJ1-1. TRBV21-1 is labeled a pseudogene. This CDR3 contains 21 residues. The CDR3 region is CASSKFNNRLEQCGRNEDAFF. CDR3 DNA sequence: TGTGCCAGCAGCAAGTTCAATAACCGACTAGAGCAGTGTGGCAGGAATGAAGATGCTTTCTTT.

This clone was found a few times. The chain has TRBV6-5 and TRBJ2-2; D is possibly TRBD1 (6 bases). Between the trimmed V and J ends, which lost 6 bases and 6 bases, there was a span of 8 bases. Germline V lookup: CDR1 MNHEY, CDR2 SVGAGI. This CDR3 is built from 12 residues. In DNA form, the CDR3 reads TGTGCCAGCAGCCGGACAGCCGGGGAGCTGTTTTTT. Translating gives CASSRTAGELFF.

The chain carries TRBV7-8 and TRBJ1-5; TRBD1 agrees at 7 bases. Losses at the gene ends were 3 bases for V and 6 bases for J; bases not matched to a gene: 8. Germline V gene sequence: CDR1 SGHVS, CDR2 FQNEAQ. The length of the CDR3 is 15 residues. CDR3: CASSFGRGKFQPQHF. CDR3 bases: TGTGCCAGCAGCTTCGGCAGGGGGAAGTTTCAGCCCCAGCATTTT.

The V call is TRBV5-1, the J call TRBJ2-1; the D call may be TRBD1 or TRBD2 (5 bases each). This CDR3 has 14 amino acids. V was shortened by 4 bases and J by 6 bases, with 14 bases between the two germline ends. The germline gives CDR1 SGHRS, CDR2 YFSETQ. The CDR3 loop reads CASSLRGGTNEQFF. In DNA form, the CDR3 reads TGCGCCAGCAGCCTCCGTGGGGGTACCAATGAGCAGTTCTTC.

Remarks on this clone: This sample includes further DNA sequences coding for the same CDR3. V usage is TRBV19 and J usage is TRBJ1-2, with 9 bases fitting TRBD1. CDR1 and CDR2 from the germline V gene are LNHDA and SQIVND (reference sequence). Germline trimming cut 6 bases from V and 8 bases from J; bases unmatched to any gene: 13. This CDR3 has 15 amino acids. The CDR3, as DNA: TGTGCCAGTAGGTTACCGGGACAGGGAGATCGAGGCTACACCTTC. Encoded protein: CASRLPGQGDRGYTF.

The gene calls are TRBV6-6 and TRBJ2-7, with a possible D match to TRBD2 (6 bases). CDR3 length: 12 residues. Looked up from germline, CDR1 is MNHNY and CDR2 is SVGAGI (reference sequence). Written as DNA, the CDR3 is TGTGCGGTAGGGACTTCGACCTACGAGCAGTACTTC. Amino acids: CAVGTSTYEQYF.

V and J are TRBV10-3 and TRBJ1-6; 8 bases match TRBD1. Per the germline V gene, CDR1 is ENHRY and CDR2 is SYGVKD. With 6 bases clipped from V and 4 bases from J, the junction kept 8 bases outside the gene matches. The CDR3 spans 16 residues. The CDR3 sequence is CAIRGTGGLYNSPLHF. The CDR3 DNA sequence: TGTGCCATCAGGGGAACAGGGGGTCTTTATAATTCACCCCTCCACTTT.

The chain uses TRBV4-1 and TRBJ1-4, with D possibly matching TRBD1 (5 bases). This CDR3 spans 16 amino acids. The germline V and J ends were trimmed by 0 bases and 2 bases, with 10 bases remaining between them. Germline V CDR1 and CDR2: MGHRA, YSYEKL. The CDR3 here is CASSQDGEGTNEKLFF. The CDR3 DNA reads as TGCGCCAGCAGCCAAGATGGGGAGGGGACTAATGAAAAACTGTTTTTT.

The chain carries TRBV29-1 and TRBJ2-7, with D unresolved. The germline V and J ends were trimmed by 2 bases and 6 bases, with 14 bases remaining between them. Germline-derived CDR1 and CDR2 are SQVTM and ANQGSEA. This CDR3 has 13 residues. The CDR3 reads CSVERSVGGEQYF. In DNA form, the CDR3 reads TGCAGCGTTGAACGAAGCGTAGGTGGCGAGCAGTACTTC.

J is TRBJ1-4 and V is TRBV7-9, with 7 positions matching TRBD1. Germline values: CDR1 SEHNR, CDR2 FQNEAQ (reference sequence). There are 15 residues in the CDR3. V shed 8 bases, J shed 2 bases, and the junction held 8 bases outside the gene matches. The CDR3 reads CASGPDRATNEKLFF. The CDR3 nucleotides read TGTGCCAGCGGACCCGACAGGGCTACTAATGAAAAACTGTTTTTT.

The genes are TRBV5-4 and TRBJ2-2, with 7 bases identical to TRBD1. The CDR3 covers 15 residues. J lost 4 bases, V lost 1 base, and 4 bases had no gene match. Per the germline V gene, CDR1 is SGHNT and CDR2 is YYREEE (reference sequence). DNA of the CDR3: TGTGCCAGCAGCTTGACAGGGGCTCTCACCGGGGAGCTGTTTTTT. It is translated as CASSLTGALTGELFF.

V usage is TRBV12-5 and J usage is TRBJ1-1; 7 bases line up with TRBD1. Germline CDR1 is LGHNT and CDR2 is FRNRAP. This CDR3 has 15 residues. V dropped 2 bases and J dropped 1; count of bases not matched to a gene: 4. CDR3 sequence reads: CASGLIQGTNTEAFF. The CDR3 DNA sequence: TGTGCTAGTGGTTTGATACAGGGGACGAACACTGAAGCTTTCTTT.

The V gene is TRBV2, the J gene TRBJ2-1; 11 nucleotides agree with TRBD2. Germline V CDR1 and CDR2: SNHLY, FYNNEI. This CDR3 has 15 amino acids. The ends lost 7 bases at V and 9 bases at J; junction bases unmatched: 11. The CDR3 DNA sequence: TGTGCCAGCAAGGGGCTAGCGGGGGGCCGTAGTGAGCAGTTCTTC. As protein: CASKGLAGGRSEQFF.

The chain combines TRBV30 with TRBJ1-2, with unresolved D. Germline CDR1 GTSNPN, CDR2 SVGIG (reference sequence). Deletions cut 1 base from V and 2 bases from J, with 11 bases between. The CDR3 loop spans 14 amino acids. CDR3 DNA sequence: TGTGCCTGGAGTGCCTCAGCGCGGAACTATGGCTACACCTTC. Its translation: CAWSASARNYGYTF.